These 7 T cell receptor beta chains originate from one sample sequenced in a study of cytomegalovirus exposure and HLA in healthy donors. Here immunoSEQ multiplex PCR was the method, and the copy in TCRdb shows in-frame clones only, minus some. This repertoire shows fewer than 200,000 clones, around 92% found once; its top ten account for under 13%. Sequencing was carried out using PBMCs. Source of these receptors: a woman aged 18-29 years in good health and CMV-seropositive.

This clone was seen once. The rearrangement uses TRBV19 and TRBJ2-3; the D is unclear. V lost 4 bases to trimming and J lost 3 bases, with 8 bases between them. In germline, CDR1 is LNHDA, CDR2 SQIVND (reference sequence). This CDR3 contains 13 residues. The CDR3 spells CASSNLRTDTQYF. The CDR3 DNA follows: TGTGCCAGTAGTAATCTCAGGACAGATACGCAGTATTTT.

This rearrangement joins TRBV4-3 to TRBJ2-7, with D possibly TRBD2 on 6 matching bases. Germline assignment: CDR1 LGHNA and CDR2 YSLEER. The V end lost 1 base, the J end lost 4 bases, and 14 bases lay between the germline ends. The CDR3 has 15 residues. The DNA of the CDR3 is TGCGCCAGCAGCCAAGTATGGGGGGTTGGGTACGAGCAGTACTTC. This sequence encodes CASSQVWGVGYEQYF.

J is TRBJ1-4 and V is TRBV15, with 8 nucleotides matching TRBD1. There are 17 residues in the CDR3. Trimming removed 6 bases from V and 3 bases from J; junction bases left unmatched: 12. Germline-derived CDR1 and CDR2 are LNHNV and YYDKDF (reference sequence). CDR3 protein: CATSQNGQGRANEKLFF. The DNA for the CDR3 is TGTGCCACCAGTCAAAACGGACAGGGACGGGCTAATGAAAAACTGTTTTTT.

This chain uses TRBV7-2 with TRBJ2-7; 9 nucleotides match TRBD1. The CDR3 consists of 14 residues. With V trimmed by 5 bases and J by 2 bases, 4 bases remained unmatched. CDR1 SGHTA and CDR2 FQGNSA come from the germline V gene. CDR3 DNA: TGTGCCAGCAGCAGGGGGACAGGGACCTACGAGCAGTACTTC. Protein product: CASSRGTGTYEQYF.

The J gene is TRBJ1-5, the V gene TRBV6-6; tentative D call: TRBD1 (6 bases). V gave up 5 bases and J gave up 2 bases, with 13 bases separating them. CDR1 is MNHNY and CDR2 is SVGAGI in the germline V gene (reference sequence). The CDR3 contains 15 residues. CDR3 amino acids: CASSPSRQGNQPQHF. CDR3 DNA: TGTGCCAGCAGTCCGTCCAGACAGGGCAATCAGCCCCAGCATTTT.

V gene TRBV6-6 combines with J gene TRBJ2-7; 11 nucleotides agree with TRBD2. There are 15 residues in the CDR3. J gave up 2 bases and V 6 bases, and 6 bases lay outside the gene matches. Germline loops: CDR1 MNHNY, CDR2 SVGAGI (reference sequence). The CDR3 nucleotides are TGTGCCAGCAGGAAAGGGACTAGCGGTCCCTACGAGCAGTACTTC. Amino acids: CASRKGTSGPYEQYF.

The chain employs TRBV10-1 and TRBJ2-1; D remains ambiguous. This CDR3 spans 14 amino acids. The V and J ends lost 0 bases and 6 bases respectively, with 9 bases between them. From germline, CDR1 is WNHNN and CDR2 SYGVQD (reference sequence). The chain's CDR3 is CASSESSVLNEQFF. In nucleotides, the CDR3 is TGCGCCAGCAGTGAGTCGAGCGTCCTCAATGAGCAGTTCTTC.